This TCR beta chain was profiled in a study of T-cell reconstitution after alpha-beta-depleted transplantation in children (dated by TCRdb to about 2016). With respect to the entire study: Using TCR repertoire profiling, the study quantitatively followed how T-cell immune reconstitution unfolded in children after TCRalphabeta/CD19-depleted allogeneic hematopoietic cell transplantation.

Concerning this clonotype: Its antigen is unknown. Per-base qualities were not stored, and no clone one base away is much larger.

The library was built by means of PCR. TCRdb shows the sequencer as Illumina HiSeq 2500. Molecular barcoding was employed in the preparation of TCR libraries, with unique molecular identifiers being used to normalize TCRbeta repertoire quantification. TCRdb's own reprocessing of the public reads used fastp at Q25 and MiXCR and kept productive beta chains. All rows with the same CDR3 protein become a single entry with the most common DNA and genes. Present in this sample are hundreds of thousands of distinct CDR3 sequences, about 31% of which were seen just once. The ten largest clonotypes hold roughly 2.5% of the sample. The sample consisted of PBMCs from the stem cell graft donor, taken from the stem cell graft. This clonotype was obtained from a human donor who donated a stem cell graft to a child with aplastic anemia.

This receptor has the CDR3 CAWSVIFLAGITGELFF. The bases are TGTGCCTGGAGTGTAATTTTCCTAGCGGGCATCACCGGGGAGCTGTTTTTT. The chain uses TRBV30 and TRBJ2-2; 8 bases in between match TRBD2. As encoded in the germline V gene (reference sequence), CDR1 is GTSNPN while CDR2 is SVGIG. The CDR3 measures 17 amino acids from cysteine to phenylalanine. Just CDR3 DNA is preserved here, 51 bases in frame from base 1. V loses 0 bases at its end and J loses 4 bases; junction bases beyond the gene matches: 10.